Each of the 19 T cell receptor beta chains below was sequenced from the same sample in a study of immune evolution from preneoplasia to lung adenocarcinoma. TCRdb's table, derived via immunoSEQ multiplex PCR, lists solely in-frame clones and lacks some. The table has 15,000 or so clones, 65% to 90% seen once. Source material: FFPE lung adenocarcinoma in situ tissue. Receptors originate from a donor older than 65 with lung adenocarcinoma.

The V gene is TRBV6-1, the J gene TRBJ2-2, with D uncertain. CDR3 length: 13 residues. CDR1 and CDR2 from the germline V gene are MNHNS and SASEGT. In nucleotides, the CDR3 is TGTGCGGCCTTTCTGGAGTTGACCGGGGAGCTGTTTTTT. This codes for CAAFLELTGELFF.

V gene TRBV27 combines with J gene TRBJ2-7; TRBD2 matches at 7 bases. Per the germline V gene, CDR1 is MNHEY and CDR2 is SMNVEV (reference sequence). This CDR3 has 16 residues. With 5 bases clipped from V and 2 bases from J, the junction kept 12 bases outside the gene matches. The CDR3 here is CASSPLASGDTYEQYF. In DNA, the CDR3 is TGTGCCAGCAGTCCGCTGGCGAGCGGGGATACCTACGAGCAGTACTTC.

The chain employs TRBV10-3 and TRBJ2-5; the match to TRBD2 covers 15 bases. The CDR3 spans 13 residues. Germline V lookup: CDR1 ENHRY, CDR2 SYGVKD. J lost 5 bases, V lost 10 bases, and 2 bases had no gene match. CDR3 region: CATGLAGGETQYF. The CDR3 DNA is TGTGCCACAGGACTAGCGGGAGGGGAGACCCAGTACTTC.

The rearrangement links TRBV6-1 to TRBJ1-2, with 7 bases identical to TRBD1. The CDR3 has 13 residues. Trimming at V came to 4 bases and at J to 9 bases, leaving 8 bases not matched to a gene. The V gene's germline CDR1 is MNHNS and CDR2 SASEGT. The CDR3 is CASSGAGTASYTF. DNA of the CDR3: TGTGCCAGCAGTGGGGCCGGGACAGCGAGCTACACCTTC.

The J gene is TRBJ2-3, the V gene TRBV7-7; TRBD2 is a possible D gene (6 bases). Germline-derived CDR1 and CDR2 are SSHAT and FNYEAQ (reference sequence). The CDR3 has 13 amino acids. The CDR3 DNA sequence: TGTGCTAGCGGAGTGGACCCCGCCGATACGCAGTATTTT. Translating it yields CASGVDPADTQYF. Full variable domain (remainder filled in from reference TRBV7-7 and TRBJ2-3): GAGVSQSPRYKVTKRGQDVTLRCDPISSHATLYWYQQALGQGPEFLTYFNYEAQPDKSGLPSDRFSAERPEGSISTLTIQRTEQRDSAMYRCASGVDPADTQYFGPGTRLTVL.

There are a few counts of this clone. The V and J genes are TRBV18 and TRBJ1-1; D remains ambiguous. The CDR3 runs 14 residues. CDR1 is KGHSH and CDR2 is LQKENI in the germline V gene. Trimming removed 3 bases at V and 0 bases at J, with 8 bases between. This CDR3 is CASSPLTLNTEAFF. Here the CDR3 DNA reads TGTGCCAGCTCACCGCTCACTCTGAACACTGAAGCTTTCTTT.

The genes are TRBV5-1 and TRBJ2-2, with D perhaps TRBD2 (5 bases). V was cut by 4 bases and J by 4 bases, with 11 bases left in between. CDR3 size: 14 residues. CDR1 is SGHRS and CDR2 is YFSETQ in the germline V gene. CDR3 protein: CASSLADLTGELFF. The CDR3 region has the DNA TGCGCCAGCAGCCTAGCAGACCTCACCGGGGAGCTGTTTTTT.

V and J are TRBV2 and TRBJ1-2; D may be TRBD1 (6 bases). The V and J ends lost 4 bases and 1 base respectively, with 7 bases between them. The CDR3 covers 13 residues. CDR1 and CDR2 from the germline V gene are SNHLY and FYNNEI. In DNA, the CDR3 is TGTGCCAGCAGTGTACAGGGTAACTATGGCTACACCTTC. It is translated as CASSVQGNYGYTF.

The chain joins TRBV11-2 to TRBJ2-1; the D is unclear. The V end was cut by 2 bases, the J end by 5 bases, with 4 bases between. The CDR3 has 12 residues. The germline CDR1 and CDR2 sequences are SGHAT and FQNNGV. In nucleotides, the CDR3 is TGTGCCAGCAGCTTATGGAACAATGAGCAGTTCTTC. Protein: CASSLWNNEQFF.

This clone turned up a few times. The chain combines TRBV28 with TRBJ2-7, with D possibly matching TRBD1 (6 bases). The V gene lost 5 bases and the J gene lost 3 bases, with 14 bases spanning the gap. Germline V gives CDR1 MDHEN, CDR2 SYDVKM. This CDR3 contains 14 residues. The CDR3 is CASSEQGFNYEQYF. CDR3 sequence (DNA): TGTGCCAGCAGTGAACAGGGTTTCAACTACGAGCAGTACTTC. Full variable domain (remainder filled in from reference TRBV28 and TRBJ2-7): DVKVTQSSRYLVKRTGEKVFLECVQDMDHENMFWYRQDPGLGLRLIYFSYDVKMKEKGDIPEGYSVSREKKERFSLILESASTNQTSMYLCASSEQGFNYEQYFGPGTRLTVT.

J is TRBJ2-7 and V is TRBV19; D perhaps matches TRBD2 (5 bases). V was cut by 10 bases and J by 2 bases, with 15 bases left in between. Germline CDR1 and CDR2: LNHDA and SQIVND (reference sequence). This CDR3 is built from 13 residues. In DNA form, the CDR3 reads TGTGCCACCCGGGGAGCTCTCGCCTACGAGCAGTACTTC. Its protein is CATRGALAYEQYF.

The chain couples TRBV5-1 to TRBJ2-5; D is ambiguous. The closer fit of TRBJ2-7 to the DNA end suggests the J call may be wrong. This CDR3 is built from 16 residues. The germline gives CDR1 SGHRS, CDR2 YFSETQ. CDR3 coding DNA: TGCGCCAGCAGCTTGGCCCTTGGAAATTTTATCTACGAGCAGTACTTC. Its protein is CASSLALGNFIYEQYF.

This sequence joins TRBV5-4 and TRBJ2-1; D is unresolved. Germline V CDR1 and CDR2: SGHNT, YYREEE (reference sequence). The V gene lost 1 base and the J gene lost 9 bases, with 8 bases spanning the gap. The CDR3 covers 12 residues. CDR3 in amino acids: CASSLLAVEQFF. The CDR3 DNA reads TGTGCCAGCAGCTTGCTTGCGGTTGAGCAGTTCTTC.

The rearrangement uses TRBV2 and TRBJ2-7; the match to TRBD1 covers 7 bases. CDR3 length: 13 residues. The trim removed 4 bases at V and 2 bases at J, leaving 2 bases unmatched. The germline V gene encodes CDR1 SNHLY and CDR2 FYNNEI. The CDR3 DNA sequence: TGTGCCAGCAGTGGACAGGGTCCCTACGAGCAGTACTTC. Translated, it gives CASSGQGPYEQYF.

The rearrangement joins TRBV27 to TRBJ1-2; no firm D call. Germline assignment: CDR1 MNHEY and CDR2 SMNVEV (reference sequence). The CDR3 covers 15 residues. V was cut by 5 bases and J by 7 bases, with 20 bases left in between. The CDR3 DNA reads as TGTGCCAGCAGTCCCCAGGTACAAGGGTTCAGTGGCTACACCTTC. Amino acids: CASSPQVQGFSGYTF.

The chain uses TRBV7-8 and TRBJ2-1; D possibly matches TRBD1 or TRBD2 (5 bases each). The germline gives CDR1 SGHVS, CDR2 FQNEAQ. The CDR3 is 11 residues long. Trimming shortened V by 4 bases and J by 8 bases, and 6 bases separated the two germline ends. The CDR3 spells CASSWGYEQFF. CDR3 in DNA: TGTGCCAGCAGCTGGGGGTATGAGCAGTTCTTC.

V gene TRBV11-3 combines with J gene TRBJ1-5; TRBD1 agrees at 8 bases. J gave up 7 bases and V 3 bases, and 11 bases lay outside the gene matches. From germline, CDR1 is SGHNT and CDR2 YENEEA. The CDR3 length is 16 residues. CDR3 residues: CASSLTTGEVGQPQHF. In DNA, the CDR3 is TGTGCCAGCAGCTTGACGACAGGGGAAGTAGGGCAGCCCCAGCATTTT. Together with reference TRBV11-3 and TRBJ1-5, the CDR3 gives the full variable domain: EAGVVQSPRYKIIEKKQPVAFWCNPISGHNTLYWYLQNLGQGPELLIRYENEEAVDDSQLPKDRFSAERLKGVDSTLKIQPAELGDSAVYLCASSLTTGEVGQPQHFGDGTRLSIL.

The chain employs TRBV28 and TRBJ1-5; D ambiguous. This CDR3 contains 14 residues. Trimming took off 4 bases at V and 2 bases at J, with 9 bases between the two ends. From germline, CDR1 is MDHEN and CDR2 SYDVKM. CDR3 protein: CASSSGRGNQPQHF. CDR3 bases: TGTGCCAGCAGTTCCGGTCGGGGCAATCAGCCCCAGCATTTT.

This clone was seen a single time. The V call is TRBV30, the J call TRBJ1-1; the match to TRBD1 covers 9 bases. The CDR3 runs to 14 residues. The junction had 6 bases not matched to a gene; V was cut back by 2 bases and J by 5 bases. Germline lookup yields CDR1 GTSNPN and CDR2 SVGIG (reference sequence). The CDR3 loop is CAWSKGTGRTEAFF. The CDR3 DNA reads TGTGCCTGGAGTAAAGGGACAGGGAGGACTGAAGCTTTCTTT.